This T cell receptor beta chain derives from a study of cytomegalovirus exposure and HLA in healthy donors. Samples came from healthy bone marrow donors. Remarks on this clone: Its matching antigen is unknown.

Primers: 60 Vbeta forward and 13 Jbeta reverse. Libraries were prepared by immunoSEQ multiplex PCR; TCRdb keeps only in-frame clonotypes and omits some of them. The table counts about 54,000 clones; 6% to 7% lies in the top ten. The study's findings and limits: Most TCR sequences were uncommon, yet certain public TCRs appeared in many donors. In an earlier analysis, in some 500 donors, most V segments appeared productive either ~87% or ~30% of the time.

The V and J ends lost 2 bases and 4 bases respectively, with 11 bases between them. Looked up from germline, CDR1 is LNHDA and CDR2 is SQIVND (reference sequence). The CDR3 totals 14 residues. The TCR sequence derives from a middle-aged woman in good health and CMV-seronegative. The sequencing sample was made of PBMCs. V usage is TRBV19 and J usage is TRBJ1-2; D is perhaps TRBD1 (5 bases). This CDR3 is CASSIPGGTYGYTF. DNA of the CDR3: TGTGCCAGTAGTATACCGGGAGGGACCTATGGCTACACCTTC. The full variable domain, its missing parts supplied by reference TRBV19 and TRBJ1-2, is DGGITQSPKYLFRKEGQNVTLSCEQNLNHDAMYWYRQDPGQGLRLIYYSQIVNDFQKGDIAEGYSVSREKKESFPLTVTSAQKNPTAFYLCASSIPGGTYGYTFGSGTRLTVV.